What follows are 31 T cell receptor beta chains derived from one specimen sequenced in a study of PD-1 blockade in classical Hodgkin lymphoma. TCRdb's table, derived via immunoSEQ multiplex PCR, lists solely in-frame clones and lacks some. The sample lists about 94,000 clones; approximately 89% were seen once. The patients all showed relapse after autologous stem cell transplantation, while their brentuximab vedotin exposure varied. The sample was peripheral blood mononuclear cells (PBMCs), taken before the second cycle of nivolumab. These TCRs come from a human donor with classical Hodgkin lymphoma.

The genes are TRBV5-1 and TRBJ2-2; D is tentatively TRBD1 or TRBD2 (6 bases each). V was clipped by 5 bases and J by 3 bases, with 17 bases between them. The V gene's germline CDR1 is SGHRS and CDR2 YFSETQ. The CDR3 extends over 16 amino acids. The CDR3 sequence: CASRVMGGLYTGELFF. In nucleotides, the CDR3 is TGCGCCAGCAGGGTCATGGGGGGCCTTTACACCGGGGAGCTGTTTTTT.

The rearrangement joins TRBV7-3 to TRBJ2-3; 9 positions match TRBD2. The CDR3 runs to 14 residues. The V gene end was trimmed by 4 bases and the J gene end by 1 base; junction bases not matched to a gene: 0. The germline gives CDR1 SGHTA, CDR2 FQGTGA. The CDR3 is CASSSSGGTDTQYF. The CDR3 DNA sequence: TGTGCCAGCAGCTCTAGCGGGGGCACAGATACGCAGTATTTT.

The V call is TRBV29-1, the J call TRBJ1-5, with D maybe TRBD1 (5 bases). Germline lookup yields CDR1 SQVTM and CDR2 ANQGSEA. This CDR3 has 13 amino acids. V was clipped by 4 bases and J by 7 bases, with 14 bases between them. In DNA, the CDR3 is TGCAGCGTTGGGGTTGCGGGGACCCAGCCCCAGCATTTT. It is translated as CSVGVAGTQPQHF. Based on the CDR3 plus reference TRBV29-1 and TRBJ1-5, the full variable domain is SAVISQKPSRDICQRGTSLTIQCQVDSQVTMMFWYRQQPGQSLTLIATANQGSEATYESGFVIDKFPISRPNLTFSTLTVSNMSPEDSSIYLCSVGVAGTQPQHFGDGTRLSIL.

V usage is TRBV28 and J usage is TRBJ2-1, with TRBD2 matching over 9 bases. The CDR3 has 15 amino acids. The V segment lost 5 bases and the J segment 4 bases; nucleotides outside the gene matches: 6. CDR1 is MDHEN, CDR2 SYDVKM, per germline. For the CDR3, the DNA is TGTGCCAGCAGTCCCGCGACTAGCGGTTACAATGAGCAGTTCTTC. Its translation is CASSPATSGYNEQFF.

CDR3 in DNA: TGTGCCTGGAGTGTAGGGACAGGGGGCAGCTACGAGCAGTACTTC. It yields the protein CAWSVGTGGSYEQYF. The rearrangement links TRBV30 to TRBJ2-5; TRBD1 aligns across 12 bases. The J call may be mistaken, given a closer DNA end match to TRBJ2-7. CDR1 is GTSNPN and CDR2 is SVGIG in the germline V gene (reference sequence). The CDR3 is 15 amino acids.

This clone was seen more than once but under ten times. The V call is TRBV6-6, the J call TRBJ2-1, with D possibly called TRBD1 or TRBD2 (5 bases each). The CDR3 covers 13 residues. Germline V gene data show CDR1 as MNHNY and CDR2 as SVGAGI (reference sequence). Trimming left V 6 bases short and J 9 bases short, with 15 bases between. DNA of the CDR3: TGTGCCAGCAGCGGGAAGGGGTCGGGTGAGCAGTTCTTC. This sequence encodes CASSGKGSGEQFF.

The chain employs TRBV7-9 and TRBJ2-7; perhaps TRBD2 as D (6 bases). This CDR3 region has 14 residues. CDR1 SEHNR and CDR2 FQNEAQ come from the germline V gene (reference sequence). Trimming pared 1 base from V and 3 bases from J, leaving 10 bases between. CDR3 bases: TGTGCCAGCAGCTTAGTGGAGGGTTTCTACGAGCAGTACTTC. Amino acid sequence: CASSLVEGFYEQYF.

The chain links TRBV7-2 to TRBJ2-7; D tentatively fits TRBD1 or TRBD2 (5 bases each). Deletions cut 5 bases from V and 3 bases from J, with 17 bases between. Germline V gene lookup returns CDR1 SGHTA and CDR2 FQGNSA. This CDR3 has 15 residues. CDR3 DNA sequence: TGTGCCAGCAGCCTTAGTCGGGGACCAAACTACGAGCAGTACTTC. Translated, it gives CASSLSRGPNYEQYF. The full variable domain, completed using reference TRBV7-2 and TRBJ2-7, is GAGVSQSPSNKVTEKGKDVELRCDPISGHTALYWYRQSLGQGLEFLIYFQGNSAPDKSGLPSDRFSAERTGGSVSTLTIQRTQQEDSAVYLCASSLSRGPNYEQYFGPGTRLTVT.

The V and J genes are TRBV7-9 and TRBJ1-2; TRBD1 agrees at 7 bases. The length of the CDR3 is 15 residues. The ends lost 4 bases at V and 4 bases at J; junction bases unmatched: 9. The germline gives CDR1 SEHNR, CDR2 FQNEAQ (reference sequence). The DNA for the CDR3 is TGTGCCAGCAGCTCGGGACAGCACCCTCCCTATGGCTACACCTTC. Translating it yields CASSSGQHPPYGYTF. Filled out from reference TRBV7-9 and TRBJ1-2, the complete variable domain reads DTGVSQNPRHKITKRGQNVTFRCDPISEHNRLYWYRQTLGQGPEFLTYFQNEAQLEKSRLLSDRFSAERPKGSFSTLEIQRTEQGDSAMYLCASSSGQHPPYGYTFGSGTRLTVV.

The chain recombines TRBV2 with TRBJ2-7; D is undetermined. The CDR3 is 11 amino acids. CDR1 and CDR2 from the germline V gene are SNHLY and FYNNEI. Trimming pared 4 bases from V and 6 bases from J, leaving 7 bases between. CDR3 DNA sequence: TGTGCCAGCAGTGGATTTTCCGAGCAGTACTTC. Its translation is CASSGFSEQYF.

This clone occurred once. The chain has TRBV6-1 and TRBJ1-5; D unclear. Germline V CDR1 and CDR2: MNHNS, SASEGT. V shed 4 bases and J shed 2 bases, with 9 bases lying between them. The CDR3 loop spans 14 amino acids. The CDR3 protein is CASSGYGGNQPQHF. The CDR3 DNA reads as TGTGCCAGCAGTGGTTACGGAGGCAATCAGCCCCAGCATTTT.

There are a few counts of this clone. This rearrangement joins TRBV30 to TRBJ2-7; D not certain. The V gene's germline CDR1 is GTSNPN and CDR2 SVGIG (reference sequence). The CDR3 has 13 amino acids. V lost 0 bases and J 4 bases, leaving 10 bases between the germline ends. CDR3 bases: TGTGCCTGGAGTGTGGGGTCTACTTACGAGCAGTACTTC. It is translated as CAWSVGSTYEQYF.

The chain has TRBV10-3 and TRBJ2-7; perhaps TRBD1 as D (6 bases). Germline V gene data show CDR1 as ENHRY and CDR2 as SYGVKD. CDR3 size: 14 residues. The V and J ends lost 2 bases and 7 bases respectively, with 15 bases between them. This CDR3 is CAISEGPGALEQYF. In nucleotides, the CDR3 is TGTGCCATCAGTGAGGGCCCAGGGGCTCTGGAGCAGTACTTC.

The CDR3 DNA follows: TGTGCCATCAGTGAGTCGAACCAGGTAGCTGGCGGCTACACCTTC. Protein sequence: CAISESNQVAGGYTF. The chain combines TRBV10-3 with TRBJ1-2; no firm D call. The CDR3 totals 15 residues. Germline V gene sequence: CDR1 ENHRY, CDR2 SYGVKD. Trimming removed 0 bases from V and 8 bases from J, with 16 bases in between.

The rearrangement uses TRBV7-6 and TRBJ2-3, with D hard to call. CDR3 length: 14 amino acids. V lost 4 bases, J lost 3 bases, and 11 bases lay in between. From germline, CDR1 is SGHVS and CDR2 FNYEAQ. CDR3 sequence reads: CASSSIHRTDTQYF. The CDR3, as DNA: TGTGCCAGCAGCTCAATCCACCGTACAGATACGCAGTATTTT.

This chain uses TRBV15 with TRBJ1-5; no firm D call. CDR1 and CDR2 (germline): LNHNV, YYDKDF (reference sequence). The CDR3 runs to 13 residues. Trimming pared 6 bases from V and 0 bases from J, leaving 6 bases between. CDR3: CATSPYSNQPQHF. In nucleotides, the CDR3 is TGTGCCACCAGTCCCTATAGCAATCAGCCCCAGCATTTT.

The CDR3 bases are TGTGCCAGCAGCCATAGCCCTACCGACAGGGTTAGCACAGATACGCAGTATTTT. It is translated as CASSHSPTDRVSTDTQYF. V gene TRBV7-8 combines with J gene TRBJ2-3, with 7 bases matching TRBD1. With 5 bases clipped from V and 0 bases from J, the junction kept 14 bases outside the gene matches. From germline, CDR1 is SGHVS and CDR2 FQNEAQ. This CDR3 spans 18 amino acids.

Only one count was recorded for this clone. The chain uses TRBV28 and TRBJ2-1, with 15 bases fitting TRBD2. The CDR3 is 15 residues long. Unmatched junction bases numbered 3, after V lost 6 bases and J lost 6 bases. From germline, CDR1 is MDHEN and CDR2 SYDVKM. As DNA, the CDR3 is TGTGCCAGCAGGGGACTAGCGGGAGGTATCAATGAGCAGTTCTTC. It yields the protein CASRGLAGGINEQFF.

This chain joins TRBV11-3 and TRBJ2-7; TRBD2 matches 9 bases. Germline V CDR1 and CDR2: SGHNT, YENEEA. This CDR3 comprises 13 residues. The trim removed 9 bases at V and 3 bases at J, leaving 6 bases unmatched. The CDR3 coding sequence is TGTGCCAGGAAAAAGCGGGAGGACTACGAGCAGTACTTC. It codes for CARKKREDYEQYF.

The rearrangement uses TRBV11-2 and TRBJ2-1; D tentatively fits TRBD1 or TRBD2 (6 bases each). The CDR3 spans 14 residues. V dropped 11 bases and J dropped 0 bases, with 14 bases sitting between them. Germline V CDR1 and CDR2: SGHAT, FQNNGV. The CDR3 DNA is TGTGCCGGAGGGGGTCCTAGCTCCTACAATGAGCAGTTCTTC. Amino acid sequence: CAGGGPSSYNEQFF.

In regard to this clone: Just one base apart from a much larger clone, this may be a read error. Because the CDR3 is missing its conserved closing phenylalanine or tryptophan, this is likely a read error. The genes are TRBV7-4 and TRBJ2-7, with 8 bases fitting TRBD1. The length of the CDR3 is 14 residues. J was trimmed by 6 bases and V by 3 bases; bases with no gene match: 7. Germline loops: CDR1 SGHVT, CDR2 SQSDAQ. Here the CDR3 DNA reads TGTGCCAGCAGCTTGGAACAGGGGGTTGGCGAGCAGTACCTC. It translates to CASSLEQGVGEQYL.

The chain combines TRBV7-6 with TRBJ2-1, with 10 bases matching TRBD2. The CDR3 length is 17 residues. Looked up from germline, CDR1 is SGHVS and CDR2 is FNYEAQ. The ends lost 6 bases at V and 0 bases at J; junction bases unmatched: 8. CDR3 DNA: TGTGCCAGCAGTTTTCCCCCTAGCGGGGGCTCCTACAATGAGCAGTTCTTC. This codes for CASSFPPSGGSYNEQFF.

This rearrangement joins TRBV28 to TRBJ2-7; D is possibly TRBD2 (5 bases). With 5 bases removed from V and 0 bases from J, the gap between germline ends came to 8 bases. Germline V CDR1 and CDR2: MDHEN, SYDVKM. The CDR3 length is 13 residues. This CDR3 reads CASSERFSYEQYF. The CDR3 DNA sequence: TGTGCCAGCAGTGAGCGGTTCTCCTACGAGCAGTACTTC.

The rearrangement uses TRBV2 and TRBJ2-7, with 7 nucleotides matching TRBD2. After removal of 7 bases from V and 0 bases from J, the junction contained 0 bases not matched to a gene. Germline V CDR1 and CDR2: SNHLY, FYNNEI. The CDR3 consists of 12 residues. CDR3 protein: CASKRDSYEQYF. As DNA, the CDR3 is TGTGCCAGCAAGCGGGACTCCTACGAGCAGTACTTC.

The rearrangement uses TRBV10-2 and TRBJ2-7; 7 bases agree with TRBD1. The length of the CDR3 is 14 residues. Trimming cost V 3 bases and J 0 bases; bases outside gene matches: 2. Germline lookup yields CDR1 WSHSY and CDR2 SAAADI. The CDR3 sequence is CASSDRGSSYEQYF. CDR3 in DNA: TGCGCCAGCAGTGACAGGGGGAGCTCCTACGAGCAGTACTTC.

The CDR3 spells CAWGQPNQPQHF. DNA for the CDR3: TGTGCCTGGGGACAGCCAAATCAGCCCCAGCATTTT. The chain links TRBV30 to TRBJ1-5, with TRBD1 as a possible D gene (6 bases). Trimming removed 5 bases at V and 4 bases at J, with 9 bases between. This CDR3 region has 12 residues. Germline CDR1 and CDR2: GTSNPN and SVGIG (reference sequence).

The CDR3 nucleotides read TGTGCCAGCAGCTTGTGGGGTACCTACGAGCAGTACTTC. It translates to CASSLWGTYEQYF. This rearrangement joins TRBV5-4 to TRBJ2-7, with D unresolved. The CDR3 has 13 amino acids. The ends were cut back, 1 base at V and 2 bases at J, with 7 bases in the middle. CDR1 is SGHNT, CDR2 YYREEE, per germline (reference sequence).

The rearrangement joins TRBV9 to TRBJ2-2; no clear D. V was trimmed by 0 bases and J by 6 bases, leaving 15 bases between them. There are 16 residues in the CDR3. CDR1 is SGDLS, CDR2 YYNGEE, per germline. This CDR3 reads CASSVAATWGSGELFF. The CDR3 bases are TGTGCCAGCAGCGTAGCGGCTACTTGGGGATCCGGGGAGCTGTTTTTT.

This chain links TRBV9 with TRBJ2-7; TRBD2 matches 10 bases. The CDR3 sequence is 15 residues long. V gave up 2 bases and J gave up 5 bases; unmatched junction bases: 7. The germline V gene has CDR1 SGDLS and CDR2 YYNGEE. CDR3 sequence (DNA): TGTGCCAGCAGCGTCAACCCTAGCGGGGGAGACGAGCAGTACTTC. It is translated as CASSVNPSGGDEQYF.

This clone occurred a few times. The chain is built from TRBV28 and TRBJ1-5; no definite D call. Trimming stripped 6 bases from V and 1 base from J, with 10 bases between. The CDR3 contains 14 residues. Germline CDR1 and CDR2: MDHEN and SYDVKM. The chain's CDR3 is CASRLGQSNQPQHF. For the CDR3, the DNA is TGTGCCAGCAGGTTAGGGCAAAGCAATCAGCCCCAGCATTTT.

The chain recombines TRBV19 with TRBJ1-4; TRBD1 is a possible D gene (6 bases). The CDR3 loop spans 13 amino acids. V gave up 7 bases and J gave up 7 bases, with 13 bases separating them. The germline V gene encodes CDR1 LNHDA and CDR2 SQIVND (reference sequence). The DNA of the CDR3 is TGTGCCAGTAATCGACAGGTCGGTGAAAAACTGTTTTTT. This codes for CASNRQVGEKLFF.